This TCR beta chain was sequenced in a study of blood T cell repertoires in COVID-19. The overall study: Both acute and convalescent COVID-19 samples were obtained from the United States, Italy and Spain. Nucleic acid was either cDNA or gDNA, and it came from T cells, B-cell-depleted T cells, or PBMCs.

As originally analysed: Amplifying reference gene primers gave estimates of nucleated cell counts. This table comes from immunoSEQ multiplex PCR, and its TCRdb copy is limited to in-frame clones, with some not included. V and J calls and clone size are those listed in that table; D and trimming were worked out from the DNA. The sample yields 45,000 to 50,000 clones, 65% to 90% seen once. The clonotype originates from a man between 40 and 49 years old with acute or convalescent COVID-19. Sequenced material: peripheral blood.

CDR3 region: CASSIGQAGHEKLFF. CDR3 sequence (DNA): TGTGCCAGTAGTATCGGACAGGCGGGGCATGAAAAACTGTTTTTT. J is TRBJ1-4 and V is TRBV19, with TRBD1 matching 7 bases. Germline CDR1 and CDR2: LNHDA and SQIVND (reference sequence). V shed 3 bases, J shed 6 bases, and the junction held 7 bases outside the gene matches. The CDR3 runs to 15 residues.